The sequence of this T cell receptor (beta chain) was determined in a study of response to subunit inactivated influenza vaccine. TCRdb re-called the RT-PCR reads through MiXCR, storing one row per CDR3 protein. The sample records about 190,000 distinct CDR3 sequences, approximately 15% being singletons. General study points: The authors offered the suggestion that each seasonal influenza vaccination recruits few new T cells.

About this clonotype: Its antigen is unidentified.

Germline assignment: CDR1 LNHDA and CDR2 SQIVND (reference sequence). The CDR3 length is 15 residues. Trimming at V came to 6 bases and at J to 3 bases, leaving 4 bases not matched to a gene. This TCR derives from a man over 45 who received an inactivated influenza vaccine. The starting material was CD8+ T cells sorted from PBMCs, obtained around 5 days after vaccination. The chain has TRBV19 and TRBJ2-1; 11 bases match TRBD2. Here the CDR3 reads CASSHGTSGYNEQFF. In nucleotides, the CDR3 is TGTGCCAGTAGCCATGGGACTAGCGGCTACAATGAGCAGTTCTTC.